A single TCR beta chain is shown here with its context. Its antigen is currently unknown. Trimming removed 4 bases from V and 1 base from J, with 8 bases in between. Looked up from germline, CDR1 is SEHNR and CDR2 is FQNEAQ (reference sequence). The CDR3 spans 13 residues. 60 Vbeta and 13 Jbeta primers were used in PCR. Method: immunoSEQ multiplex PCR; TCRdb's copy keeps in-frame clones and lacks some. This sample yields 95,000 to 110,000 clones, of which about 80% are seen a single time; 7.8% belongs to the top ten. The data derive from a study of cytomegalovirus exposure and HLA in healthy donors. Study summary: Approximately 85 million unique TCRs from HLA-typed donors were held in an early data release.

Study-wide findings and caveats: According to a later analysis, most TCR beta chains associated with CMV appeared HLA-restricted.

The chain combines TRBV7-9 with TRBJ2-7, with a possible D match to TRBD2 (6 bases). Sequenced input: PBMCs. This TCR came from a man aged 30 to 45 in good health and CMV-seronegative. CDR3 DNA sequence: TGTGCCAGCAGCTCCGGGACTTCCTACGAGCAGTACTTC. This encodes CASSSGTSYEQYF.